The entry below gives a single T cell receptor beta chain sequence along with its context. Its antigen specificity is not known. No base quality information exists; no much larger clone differs at one position. These data belong to a study of T cells after yellow fever vaccination (dated by TCRdb to the late 2010s). About the study as a whole: The SMART-Seq v4 Ultra Low Input RNA kit was used to prepare libraries from fractions with low cell numbers. Blood samples were taken at several timepoints before and after primary and secondary immunization, and bulk PBMC replicates and cell subsets were isolated. The cohort comprised two healthy male donors, one aged 18 to 29 and one aged 30 to 40 years. To follow T-cell clones before and after primary and booster YFV17D yellow fever vaccination, bulk TCR alpha and beta repertoires were sequenced over time.

The CDR3 runs 13 residues from the cysteine to the phenylalanine. The sequence is cut down to CDR3 DNA, 39 bases in frame from base 1. V drops 0 bases and J drops 10 bases, leaving 13 bases in between. The germline V gene specifies SGHRS as CDR1 and YFSETQ as CDR2. The sample's treatment or condition label, in plain terms: live attenuated yellow fever vaccine strain. PBMCs were isolated from peripheral blood using a standard Ficoll-Paque protocol. Dynabeads CD4 and CD8 positive selection kits were used to isolate the CD4 and CD8 T-cell fractions. TriZol was used to extract RNA from bulk PBMCs, from CD4 and CD8 fractions, and from dextramer-positive and dextramer-negative fractions. Beyond this particular receptor, the publication reports: A small fraction of clonotypes showed up in both the CD4 and CD8 compartments, probably as a result of convergent recombination. The study included only a couple of donors, which limits how far the findings can be generalized. The secondary T-cell response was weaker than the primary response but faster, peaking on day 5 instead of day 15. FACS-sorted repertoires could contain abundant contaminating clonotypes from the bulk population, so computational filtering was required. Most clones expanded after primary vaccination (almost 98% of CD4 and approximately 90% of CD8) were re-detected after the booster, suggesting that broad memory maintenance occurred.

For sequencing, an Illumina NovaSeq 6000 was employed. TCR cDNA was synthesized by 5'RACE template switching, through which a universal primer site and unique molecular identifiers were introduced. Priming for cDNA synthesis came from both the TCR alpha and TCR beta constant segments. Library amplification used two PCR steps, and the second PCR step added sample barcodes and sequencing adapters. Libraries were sequenced on Illumina HiSeq 2500 (2x100 bp) or NovaSeq (2x150 bp). As for the authors' bioinformatics: Reads were demultiplexed and collapsed into UMI consensus sequences with MIGEC, and V(D)J alignment was performed with MiXCR. Clonotypes responding to the vaccine were identified with edgeR on replicate PBMC samples, with the criteria of FDR below 0.01 and a log2 fold change above 5 up to day 15. CD4 or CD8 identity was assigned to each bulk clonotype according to whether the clonotype was present at higher abundance in the sequenced CD4 repertoire or the sequenced CD8 repertoire. In TCRdb, the public reads were trimmed at Q25 with fastp and aligned with MiXCR, with productive beta chains retained. Each record represents a unique CDR3 protein, reported with the most common genes and DNA among its rows. TCRdb's processing, not the authors' own work, is the source of the V and J calls. Across this sample there are some 300,000 distinct CDR3 sequences, with roughly 10% seen only once. 3.3% of the sample rests with the top ten.

This sequence originates from a man aged 18 to 30 who received the YFV17D yellow fever vaccine. The sequences come from CD4+ T cells sorted from PBMCs, collected 45 days after the yellow fever booster vaccination. The chain links TRBV5-1 with TRBJ1-1, with an unclear D gene assignment. The sequenced DNA: TGCGCCAGCAGCTTGGGGGGAGCCTTAGGAGCTTTCTTT. Its protein product is CASSLGGALGAFF. The variable domain in full, with residues beyond the CDR3 obtained from the reference TRBV5-1 and TRBJ1-1 genes, is KAGVTQTPRYLIKTRGQQVTLSCSPISGHRSVSWYQQTPGQGLQFLFEYFSETQRNKGNFPGRFSGRQFSNSRSEMNVSTLELGDSALYLCASSLGGALGAFFGQGTRLTVV.